This paragraph covers one T cell receptor (beta chain) sequence. These data originate in a study of blood T cell repertoires in COVID-19. Whole-study context: Sites across the United States, Italy and Spain contributed samples from acute and convalescent COVID-19.

In germline, CDR1 is MGHRA, CDR2 YSYEKL. Trimming stripped 2 bases from V and 2 bases from J, with 11 bases between. The CDR3 loop spans 15 amino acids. Living in 24 US areas, the participants were between 18 and 89 years of age. Generated by immunoSEQ multiplex PCR, the TCRdb table keeps only in-frame clones and is missing some. The sample includes roughly 400,000 clones, around 89% of them seen just once. This receptor was taken from a young man who had recovered from COVID-19. The specimen sequenced was PBMCs or T cells enriched from blood (not recorded which). The rearrangement joins TRBV4-1 to TRBJ2-3; D perhaps matches TRBD1 (6 bases). The CDR3 region is CASSQPGDHTDTQYF. CDR3 coding DNA: TGCGCCAGCAGCCAACCAGGGGACCACACAGATACGCAGTATTTT.